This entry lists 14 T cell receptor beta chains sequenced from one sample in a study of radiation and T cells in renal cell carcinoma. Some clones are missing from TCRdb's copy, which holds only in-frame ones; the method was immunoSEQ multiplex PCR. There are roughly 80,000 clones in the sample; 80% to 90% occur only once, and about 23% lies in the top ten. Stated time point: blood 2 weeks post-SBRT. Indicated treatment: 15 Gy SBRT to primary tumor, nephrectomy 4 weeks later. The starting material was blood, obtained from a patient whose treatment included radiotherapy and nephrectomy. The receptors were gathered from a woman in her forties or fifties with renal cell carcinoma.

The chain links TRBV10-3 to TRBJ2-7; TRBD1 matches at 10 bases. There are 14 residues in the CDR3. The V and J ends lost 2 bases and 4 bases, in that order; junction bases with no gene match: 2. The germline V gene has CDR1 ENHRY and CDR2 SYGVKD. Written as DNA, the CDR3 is TGTGCCATCAGTGAGGGGGACAGGGGTTACGAGCAGTACTTC. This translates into CAISEGDRGYEQYF.

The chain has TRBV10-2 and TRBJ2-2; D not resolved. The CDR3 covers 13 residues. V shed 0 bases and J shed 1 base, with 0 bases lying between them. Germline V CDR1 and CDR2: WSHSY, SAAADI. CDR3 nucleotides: TGCGCCAGCAGTGAGTCGAACACCGGGGAGCTGTTTTTT. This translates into CASSESNTGELFF.

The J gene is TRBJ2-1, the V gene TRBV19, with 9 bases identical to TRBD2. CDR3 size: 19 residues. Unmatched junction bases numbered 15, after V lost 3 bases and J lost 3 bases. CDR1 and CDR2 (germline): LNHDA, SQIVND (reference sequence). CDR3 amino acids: CASSMLGVRSGRLYNEQFF. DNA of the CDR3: TGTGCCAGTAGTATGCTCGGGGTAAGGAGCGGGAGGCTCTACAATGAGCAGTTCTTC.

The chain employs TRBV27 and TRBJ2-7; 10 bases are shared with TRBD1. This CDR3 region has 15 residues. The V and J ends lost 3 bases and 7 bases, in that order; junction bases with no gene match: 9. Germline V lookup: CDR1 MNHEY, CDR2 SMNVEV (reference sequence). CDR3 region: CASSFQRQGAGEQYF. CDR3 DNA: TGTGCCAGCAGTTTTCAAAGACAGGGGGCGGGAGAGCAGTACTTC.

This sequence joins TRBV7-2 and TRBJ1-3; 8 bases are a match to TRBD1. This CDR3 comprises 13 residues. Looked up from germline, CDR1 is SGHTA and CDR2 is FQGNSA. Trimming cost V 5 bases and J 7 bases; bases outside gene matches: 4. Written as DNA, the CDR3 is TGTGCCAGCAGCCCGGACAGGGTCAACACCATATATTTT. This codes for CASSPDRVNTIYF.

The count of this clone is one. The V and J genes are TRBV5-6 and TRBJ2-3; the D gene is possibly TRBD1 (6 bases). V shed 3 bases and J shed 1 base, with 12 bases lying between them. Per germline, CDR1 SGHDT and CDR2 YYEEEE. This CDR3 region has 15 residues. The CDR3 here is CASSSEQGGTDTQYF. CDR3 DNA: TGTGCCAGCAGCTCGGAACAGGGCGGCACAGATACGCAGTATTTT.

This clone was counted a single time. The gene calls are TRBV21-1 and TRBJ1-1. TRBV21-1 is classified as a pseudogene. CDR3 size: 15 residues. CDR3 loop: CASSKEDGRVTEAFF. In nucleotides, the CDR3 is TGTGCCAGCAGCAAAGAGGACGGGAGAGTCACTGAAGCTTTCTTT.

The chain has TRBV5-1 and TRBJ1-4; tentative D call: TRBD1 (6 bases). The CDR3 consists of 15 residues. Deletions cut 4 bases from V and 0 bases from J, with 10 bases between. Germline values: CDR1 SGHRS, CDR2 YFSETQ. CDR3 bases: TGCGCCAGCAGCGGACAGTTTGCAACTAATGAAAAACTGTTTTTT. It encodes CASSGQFATNEKLFF.

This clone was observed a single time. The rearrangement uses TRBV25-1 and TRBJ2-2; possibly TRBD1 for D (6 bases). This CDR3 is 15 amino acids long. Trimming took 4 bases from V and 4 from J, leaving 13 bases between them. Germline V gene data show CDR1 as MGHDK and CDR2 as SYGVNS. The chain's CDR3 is CASSGYRDGTGELFF. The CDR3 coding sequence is TGTGCCAGCAGTGGATACAGGGACGGCACCGGGGAGCTGTTTTTT. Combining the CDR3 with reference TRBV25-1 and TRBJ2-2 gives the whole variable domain EADIYQTPRYLVIGTGKKITLECSQTMGHDKMYWYQQDPGMELHLIHYSYGVNSTEKGDLSSESTVSRIRTEHFPLTLESARPSHTSQYLCASSGYRDGTGELFFGEGSRLTVL.

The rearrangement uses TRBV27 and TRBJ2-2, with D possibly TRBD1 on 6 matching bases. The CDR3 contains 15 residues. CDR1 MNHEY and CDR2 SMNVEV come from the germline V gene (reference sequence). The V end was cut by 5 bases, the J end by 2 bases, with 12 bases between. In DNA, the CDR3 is TGTGCCAGCAGTCAAAGGACAGTAAACACCGGGGAGCTGTTTTTT. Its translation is CASSQRTVNTGELFF.

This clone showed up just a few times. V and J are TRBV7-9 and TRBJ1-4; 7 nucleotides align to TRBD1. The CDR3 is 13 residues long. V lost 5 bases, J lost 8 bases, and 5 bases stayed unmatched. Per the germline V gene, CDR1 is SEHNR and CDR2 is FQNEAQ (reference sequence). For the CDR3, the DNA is TGTGCCAGCAGCGTGGACAGGTTCGAAAAACTGTTTTTT. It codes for CASSVDRFEKLFF.

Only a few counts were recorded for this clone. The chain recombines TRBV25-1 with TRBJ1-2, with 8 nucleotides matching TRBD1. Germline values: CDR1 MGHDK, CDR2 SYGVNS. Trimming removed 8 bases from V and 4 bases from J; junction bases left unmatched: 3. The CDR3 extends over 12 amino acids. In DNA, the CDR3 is TGTGCCAGCGGACAGGGCGGCTATGGCTACACCTTC. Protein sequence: CASGQGGYGYTF.

CDR3 in DNA: TGTGCCGCGGGACAGGGCAGAACAGGTGAAGCTTTCTTT. It encodes CAAGQGRTGEAFF. The chain employs TRBV30 and TRBJ1-1, with TRBD1 matching over 9 bases. Germline V gene data show CDR1 as GTSNPN and CDR2 as SVGIG (reference sequence). There are 13 residues in the CDR3. Trimming removed 8 bases from V and 7 bases from J; junction bases left unmatched: 11. The full variable domain, rest sourced from reference TRBV30 and TRBJ1-1, is SQTIHQWPATLVQPVGSPLSLECTVEGTSNPNLYWYRQAAGRGLQLLFYSVGIGQISSEVPQNLSASRPQDRQFILSSKKLLLSDSGFYLCAAGQGRTGEAFFGQGTRLTVV.

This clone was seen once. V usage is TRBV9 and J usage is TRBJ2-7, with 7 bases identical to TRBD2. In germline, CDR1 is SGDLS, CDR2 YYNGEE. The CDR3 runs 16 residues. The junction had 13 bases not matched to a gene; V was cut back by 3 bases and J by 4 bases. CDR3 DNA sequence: TGTGCCAGCAGCGCCATGGGGGGACTACCAGAATACGAGCAGTACTTC. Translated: CASSAMGGLPEYEQYF.